These T cell receptor beta chains were read from a single sample in a study of identifying expanded T cells in peripheral blood. Profiling relied on immunoSEQ multiplex PCR, and the TCRdb table lists in-frame clones only, not all of them. The data show 91,000 or so clones, roughly 90% seen once. The material sequenced was blood. The receptors shown here come from a person aged 18-70 years in good health. The CDR3 runs from the conserved cysteine through the conserved F or W. Clone sizes are given selectively: once, few, many, or a class where the clone is expanded.

few	15	TRBV4-2	TRBJ2-7	CASSQPQGARYEQYF
once	14	TRBV12-5	TRBJ1-5	CASAFGARGQPQHF
NA	15	TRBV7-3	TRBJ2-1	CASSLRPPSYNEQFF
few	15	TRBV4-2	TRBJ1-2	CASSQRTGSNYGYTF
NA	14	TRBV12-2	TRBJ1-1	CASGGAGKNTEAFF
once	14	TRBV2	TRBJ1-2	CASSEVDREAPYTF
few	17	TRBV5-1	TRBJ1-5	CASSEGLVWGLNQPQHF
NA	16	TRBV6-4	TRBJ2-6	CASSEGPSSGANVLTF
NA	11	TRBV9	TRBJ1-2	CASSDYGGYTF
NA	15	TRBV5-1	TRBJ2-5	CASRSSSAYQETQYF
few	15	TRBV5-1	TRBJ2-1	CASSAASGGSDEQFF
NA	14	TRBV5-4	TRBJ2-5	CASSSRLAGETQYF
once	15	TRBV10-1	TRBJ2-7	CASSESKELDYEQYF
NA	14	TRBV19	TRBJ2-1	CASSPRIRGDEQFF
NA	17	TRBV14	TRBJ2-1	CASSQDRPAGATYEQFF
NA	17	TRBV18	TRBJ1-5	CASSPRQGGGVNQPQHF
NA	15	TRBV19	TRBJ1-2	CASSITWPRNYGYTF
NA	14	TRBV9	TRBJ1-1	CASSADRGNTEAFF
many	15	TRBV6-4	TRBJ2-1	CASSDTSGGYNEQFF
NA	15	TRBV5-1	TRBJ1-2	CASSRAGRVNYGYTF
NA	15	TRBV19	TRBJ2-2	CASSIFVRGTGELFF
NA	13	TRBV28	TRBJ1-2	CASSLANWVGYTF
NA	13	TRBV2	TRBJ2-7	CASCAGLDYEQYF
few	15	TRBV6-1	TRBJ2-3	CASSEGTGHTDTQYF
NA	14	TRBV7-3	TRBJ2-3	CASTGTGYTDTQYF
NA	13	TRBV27	TRBJ2-5	CASRTGFQETQYF
NA	15	TRBV28	TRBJ2-7	CASSLGRGRLHEQYF
NA	13	TRBV7-9	TRBJ1-2	CASSRDNNYGYTF
few	15	TRBV6-5	TRBJ2-6	CASSPVTSGANVLTF
NA	17	TRBV4-3	TRBJ2-3	CASSQDTGRRATDTQYF
NA	16	TRBV5-1	TRBJ2-2	CASSRGGTGDTGELFF
NA	16	TRBV9	TRBJ2-3	CASSVSAGGYTDTQYF
NA	14	TRBV29-1	TRBJ2-7	CSVDGSGNRYEQYF
NA	13	TRBV10-3	TRBJ2-7	CAISSGTLGEQYF